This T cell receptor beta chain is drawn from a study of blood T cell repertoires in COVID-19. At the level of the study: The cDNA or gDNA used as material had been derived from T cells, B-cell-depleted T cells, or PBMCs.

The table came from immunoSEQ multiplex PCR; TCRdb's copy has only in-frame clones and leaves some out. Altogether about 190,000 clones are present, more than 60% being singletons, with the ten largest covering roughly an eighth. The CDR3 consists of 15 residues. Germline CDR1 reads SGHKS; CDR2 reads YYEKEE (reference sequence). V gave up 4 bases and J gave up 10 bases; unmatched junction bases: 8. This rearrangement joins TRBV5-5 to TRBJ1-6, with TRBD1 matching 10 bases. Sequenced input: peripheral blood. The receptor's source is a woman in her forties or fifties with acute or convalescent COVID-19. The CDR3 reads CASSPGDRGGSPLHF. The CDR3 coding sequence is TGTGCCAGCAGCCCAGGGGACAGGGGAGGATCACCCCTCCACTTT.